This T cell receptor beta chain was recovered during a study of blood T cell repertoires in COVID-19. Study overall: Acute and convalescent COVID-19 samples came from the United States, Italy and Spain.

Original data processing: Estimation of nucleated cell counts was performed using reference gene primer amplification. Method: immunoSEQ multiplex PCR; TCRdb's copy keeps in-frame clones and lacks some. That table gives V, J and clone size, and the DNA gave D and trimming. The sample contains around 380,000 clones, more than 70% of which appear only once. Participant-given clinical history determined each cohort assignment. Germline V lookup: CDR1 SQVTM, CDR2 ANQGSEA. V shed 4 bases and J shed 1 base, with 10 bases lying between them. The CDR3 contains 14 residues. This clone was seen a single time. The source material was PBMCs or T cells enriched from blood (not recorded which). This TCR came from a man under 40 who had recovered from COVID-19. The rearrangement links TRBV29-1 to TRBJ2-2; D unclear. CDR3 protein: CSVGLARNTGELFF. CDR3 DNA: TGCAGCGTTGGATTGGCTCGGAACACCGGGGAGCTGTTTTTT.